This TCR beta chain was sequenced for a study of blood T cell repertoires in COVID-19. Study context: Spain, Italy and the United States supplied samples that represented acute and convalescent COVID-19. PBMCs, B-cell-depleted T cells, or T cells provided the cDNA or gDNA that made up the material.

As originally analysed: Nucleated cell counts were estimated from reference gene primer amplification. Assay used: immunoSEQ multiplex PCR; TCRdb lists only in-frame clones, some missing. From that table come the V and J calls and clone size; the DNA was used to work out D and trimming. The sample consists of 65,000 to 95,000 clones, more than 65% of them appearing once. With 5 bases removed from V and 5 bases from J, the gap between germline ends came to 13 bases. The CDR3 spans 13 residues. Germline V gene lookup returns CDR1 SGHTA and CDR2 FQGNSA. Only one count was recorded for this clone. Sequenced material: peripheral blood. The TCR originated in a woman aged 50 to 60 with acute or convalescent COVID-19. The chain links TRBV7-2 to TRBJ2-7; D ambiguous. The CDR3 reads CASSTPSVDEQYF. As DNA, the CDR3 is TGTGCCAGCAGCACCCCCAGTGTGGACGAGCAGTACTTC.